One and the same sample provided the 28 T cell receptor beta chains below, sequenced in a study of cytomegalovirus exposure and HLA in healthy donors. The PCR had 60 Vbeta and 13 Jbeta primers. Sequenced by immunoSEQ multiplex PCR; TCRdb stores in-frame clones only, minus some. The sample lists roughly 280,000 clones, roughly two thirds occurring once. The sample comprised PBMCs. Receptors were obtained from a female donor in good health and CMV-seronegative.

This rearrangement joins TRBV7-2 to TRBJ1-5; perhaps TRBD1 as D (6 bases). V was clipped by 2 bases and J by 6 bases, with 8 bases between them. Germline V gene sequence: CDR1 SGHTA, CDR2 FQGNSA. The CDR3 has 13 amino acids. The CDR3 sequence is CASSLQGRQPQHF. In DNA form, the CDR3 reads TGTGCCAGCAGCTTACAGGGGCGTCAGCCCCAGCATTTT.

The gene calls are TRBV4-1 and TRBJ2-5; D is uncertain. The V gene's germline CDR1 is MGHRA and CDR2 YSYEKL. The V gene lost 8 bases and the J gene lost 4 bases, with 14 bases spanning the gap. The CDR3 runs 13 residues. Here the CDR3 reads CASSRVRRETQYF. The DNA of the CDR3 is TGCGCCAGCTCACGGGTTAGGAGAGAGACCCAGTACTTC.

The V call is TRBV2, the J call TRBJ2-1, with 11 bases matching TRBD2. Germline V lookup: CDR1 SNHLY, CDR2 FYNNEI. The V gene end was trimmed by 8 bases and the J gene end by 4 bases; junction bases not matched to a gene: 7. The CDR3 is 15 amino acids. In DNA form, the CDR3 reads TGTGCCAGCGGACAGGGACTAGCGGATTACAATGAGCAGTTCTTC. This sequence encodes CASGQGLADYNEQFF.

This sequence joins TRBV6-1 and TRBJ1-4; D may be TRBD1 (6 bases). The CDR3 length is 14 residues. CDR1 and CDR2 (germline): MNHNS, SASEGT. Trimming removed 6 bases at V and 1 base at J, with 9 bases between. The chain's CDR3 is CASSRTVTNEKLFF. The CDR3 DNA follows: TGTGCCAGCAGCCGGACAGTAACTAATGAAAAACTGTTTTTT.

V gene TRBV7-9 combines with J gene TRBJ1-3, with 8 nucleotides matching TRBD1. The CDR3 sequence is 16 residues long. CDR1 and CDR2 from the germline V gene are SEHNR and FQNEAQ (reference sequence). The trim removed 6 bases at V and 5 bases at J, leaving 12 bases unmatched. CDR3 sequence reads: CASSFGQGERRNTIYF. In DNA form, the CDR3 reads TGTGCCAGCAGTTTCGGACAGGGAGAACGCCGAAACACCATATATTTT.

The chain uses TRBV5-1 and TRBJ2-7, with 10 bases fitting TRBD2. The trim removed 4 bases at V and 5 bases at J, leaving 9 bases unmatched. Looked up from germline, CDR1 is SGHRS and CDR2 is YFSETQ. The CDR3 length is 15 residues. Written as DNA, the CDR3 is TGCGCCAGCAGCAATCCTAGCGGGAGCTTCCACGAGCAGTACTTC. It yields the protein CASSNPSGSFHEQYF.

This chain connects TRBV21-1 to TRBJ2-7; the table's D call, TRBD2, has no DNA check behind it. TRBV21-1 is a pseudogene. The CDR3 runs 17 residues. DNA for the CDR3: TGTGCCAGCAGCGCCCTTGGTGGAGAATCGGTTTCCGACGAGCAGTACTTC. This sequence encodes CASSALGGESVSDEQYF.

A single count supports this clone. The J gene is TRBJ1-5, the V gene TRBV5-5, with D maybe TRBD1 (6 bases). Between the trimmed V and J ends, which lost 4 bases and 1 base, there was a span of 9 bases. The CDR3 is made up of 14 amino acids. Germline V lookup: CDR1 SGHKS, CDR2 YYEKEE (reference sequence). This CDR3 is CASSQGSSNQPQHF. CDR3 sequence (DNA): TGTGCCAGCAGCCAGGGGAGCAGCAATCAGCCCCAGCATTTT. The full variable domain, in which reference TRBV5-5 and TRBJ1-5 provide the parts outside the CDR3, is DAGVTQSPTHLIKTRGQQVTLRCSPISGHKSVSWYQQVLGQGPQFIFQYYEKEERGRGNFPDRFSARQFPNYSSELNVNALLLGDSALYLCASSQGSSNQPQHFGDGTRLSIL.

The CDR3 spells CASSLTVPTYEQYF. For the CDR3, the DNA is TGTGCCAGCAGTTTAACTGTTCCTACCTACGAGCAGTACTTC. This chain joins TRBV11-2 and TRBJ2-7, with no clear D. The germline V and J ends were trimmed by 6 bases and 2 bases, with 14 bases remaining between them. This CDR3 has 14 residues. CDR1 is SGHAT, CDR2 FQNNGV, per germline.

V usage is TRBV11-3 and J usage is TRBJ1-2; maybe TRBD1 (5 bases). Between the trimmed V and J ends, which lost 1 base and 5 bases, there was a span of 8 bases. Germline V lookup: CDR1 SGHNT, CDR2 YENEEA. This CDR3 has 13 residues. CDR3 nucleotides: TGTGCCAGCAGCTTAGGGAAGGGGTATGGCTACACCTTC. It encodes CASSLGKGYGYTF.

The V call is TRBV2, the J call TRBJ2-1; 7 nucleotides match TRBD1. The CDR3 covers 13 residues. Germline trimming cut 10 bases from V and 7 bases from J; bases unmatched to any gene: 10. Germline V lookup: CDR1 SNHLY, CDR2 FYNNEI. The CDR3 DNA is TGTGCCACCGGGCCAGGGGGTTCAAATGAGCAGTTCTTC. This codes for CATGPGGSNEQFF. Variable domain in full (rest from reference TRBV2 and TRBJ2-1): EPEVTQTPSHQVTQMGQEVILRCVPISNHLYFYWYRQILGQKVEFLVSFYNNEISEKSEIFDDQFSVERPDGSNFTLKIRSTKLEDSAMYFCATGPGGSNEQFFGPGTRLTVL.

This chain's CDR3 is CSVITGQTDAKETQYF. CDR3 coding DNA: TGCAGCGTTATCACCGGACAGACCGATGCAAAAGAGACCCAGTACTTC. This chain uses TRBV29-1 with TRBJ2-5, with D perhaps matching TRBD1 (6 bases). CDR3 length: 16 amino acids. V was cut by 5 bases and J by 3 bases, with 22 bases left in between. The germline V gene encodes CDR1 SQVTM and CDR2 ANQGSEA.

This chain connects TRBV6-6 to TRBJ2-1, with 11 bases aligning to TRBD2. Germline V CDR1 and CDR2: MNHNY, SVGAGI (reference sequence). Trimming removed 6 bases from V and 9 bases from J; junction bases left unmatched: 13. The CDR3 runs 16 residues. The DNA of the CDR3 is TGTGCCAGCAGAAATAGCGGGAGGGTCGGCAGTAGTGAGCAGTTCTTC. Translated: CASRNSGRVGSSEQFF.

The chain couples TRBV7-2 to TRBJ1-1; 7 bases align to TRBD1. The V segment lost 4 bases and the J segment 4 bases; nucleotides outside the gene matches: 3. The CDR3 spans 13 residues. Looked up from germline, CDR1 is SGHTA and CDR2 is FQGNSA. The CDR3 loop reads CASSSTGATEAFF. In DNA, the CDR3 is TGTGCCAGCAGCTCTACAGGGGCCACTGAAGCTTTCTTT. Filled out from reference TRBV7-2 and TRBJ1-1, the complete variable domain reads GAGVSQSPSNKVTEKGKDVELRCDPISGHTALYWYRQSLGQGLEFLIYFQGNSAPDKSGLPSDRFSAERTGGSVSTLTIQRTQQEDSAVYLCASSSTGATEAFFGQGTRLTVV.

V and J are TRBV19 and TRBJ1-5; no firm D call. Germline V CDR1 and CDR2: LNHDA, SQIVND (reference sequence). CDR3 length: 15 residues. Trimming stripped 4 bases from V and 0 bases from J, with 10 bases between. As DNA, the CDR3 is TGTGCCAGTAGTAGCCTCTGGGCTAGCAATCAGCCCCAGCATTTT. This codes for CASSSLWASNQPQHF.

This clone was picked up a small number of times. This chain uses TRBV5-6 with TRBJ2-4, with a tentative D call TRBD2 (7 bases). The CDR3 spans 13 residues. Germline CDR1 reads SGHDT; CDR2 reads YYEEEE. The CDR3 DNA is TGTGCGAGTGGAGGGGGGAGGGGGAACATTCAGTACTTC. Its protein is CASGGGRGNIQYF.

This clone was counted between two and nine times. This chain links TRBV5-6 with TRBJ2-1; 14 positions match TRBD2. There are 16 residues in the CDR3. The germline V gene encodes CDR1 SGHDT and CDR2 YYEEEE. After removal of 4 bases from V and 7 bases from J, the junction contained 7 bases not matched to a gene. CDR3: CASSNGGLAGGNEQFF. DNA of the CDR3: TGTGCCAGCAGCAACGGCGGACTAGCGGGAGGTAATGAGCAGTTCTTC.

This chain links TRBV2 with TRBJ2-1; TRBD2 matches at 7 bases. CDR1 and CDR2 from the germline V gene are SNHLY and FYNNEI. J was trimmed by 9 bases and V by 4 bases; bases with no gene match: 9. The length of the CDR3 is 14 residues. The DNA of the CDR3 is TGTGCCAGCAGTGCTCTAGCGGCCTCTGGTGAGCAGTTCTTC. This gives the protein CASSALAASGEQFF.

This chain joins TRBV5-1 and TRBJ1-1, with TRBD1 matching over 9 bases. Germline V CDR1 and CDR2: SGHRS, YFSETQ. The length of the CDR3 is 15 residues. V shed 7 bases, J shed 7 bases, and the junction held 14 bases outside the gene matches. The CDR3 DNA is TGCGCCAGCTATACCTGGGGAAGGACAGGGGTTGAAGCTTTCTTT. Residues: CASYTWGRTGVEAFF. Supplemented by reference TRBV5-1 and TRBJ1-1, the full variable domain reads KAGVTQTPRYLIKTRGQQVTLSCSPISGHRSVSWYQQTPGQGLQFLFEYFSETQRNKGNFPGRFSGRQFSNSRSEMNVSTLELGDSALYLCASYTWGRTGVEAFFGQGTRLTVV.

The chain joins TRBV9 to TRBJ2-1; D remains ambiguous. The ends were cut back, 3 bases at V and 10 bases at J, with 11 bases in the middle. Germline V gene data show CDR1 as SGDLS and CDR2 as YYNGEE. The CDR3 runs to 12 residues. The CDR3 spells CASSAVASEQFF. The CDR3, as DNA: TGTGCCAGCAGCGCGGTCGCTTCCGAGCAGTTCTTC.

The V gene is TRBV7-3, the J gene TRBJ2-1; tentative D call: TRBD1 (5 bases). Per the germline V gene, CDR1 is SGHTA and CDR2 is FQGTGA. The V gene lost 4 bases and the J gene lost 4 bases, with 11 bases spanning the gap. This CDR3 has 14 residues. CDR3 sequence reads: CASSSGTGYNEQFF. The CDR3 DNA reads TGTGCCAGCAGCTCCGGTACAGGATACAATGAGCAGTTCTTC.

V gene TRBV28 combines with J gene TRBJ1-1, with 8 positions matching TRBD1. CDR1 and CDR2 from the germline V gene are MDHEN and SYDVKM. The CDR3 loop spans 13 amino acids. V lost 5 bases to trimming and J lost 7 bases; unmatched junction nucleotides: 6. The CDR3, as DNA: TGTGCCAGCAGTCCTCCGGACAGGGTTGAAGCTTTCTTT. Its protein product is CASSPPDRVEAFF.

This rearrangement joins TRBV7-3 to TRBJ2-3; 12 nucleotides line up with TRBD2. Trimming cost V 3 bases and J 2 bases; bases outside gene matches: 3. From germline, CDR1 is SGHTA and CDR2 FQGTGA. CDR3 length: 16 residues. CDR3 in DNA: TGTGCCAGCAGCTTCGGACTAGCGGGGCCCACAGATACGCAGTATTTT. Encoded protein: CASSFGLAGPTDTQYF.

The V and J genes are TRBV27 and TRBJ2-7; TRBD2 agrees at 7 bases. Trimming took 3 bases from V and 7 from J; bases not matched to a gene: 12. Germline loops: CDR1 MNHEY, CDR2 SMNVEV (reference sequence). The CDR3 loop spans 15 amino acids. In DNA form, the CDR3 reads TGTGCCAGCAGTTTGGCTGGGGGAGGGGAGCGGGAGCAGTACTTC. Amino acid sequence: CASSLAGGGEREQYF.

The gene calls are TRBV7-9 and TRBJ2-1, with D unclear. Germline values: CDR1 SEHNR, CDR2 FQNEAQ (reference sequence). The length of the CDR3 is 13 residues. The ends were cut back, 1 base at V and 5 bases at J, with 6 bases in the middle. The CDR3 protein is CASSLEEHNEQFF. The CDR3 DNA reads TGTGCCAGCAGCTTAGAGGAGCACAATGAGCAGTTCTTC.

The V call is TRBV7-9, the J call TRBJ2-2, with a tentative D call TRBD1 (6 bases). V was clipped by 4 bases and J by 11 bases, with 20 bases between them. Looked up from germline, CDR1 is SEHNR and CDR2 is FQNEAQ (reference sequence). The CDR3 spans 15 residues. The CDR3 sequence: CASSYLVGPGVELFF. The CDR3 bases are TGTGCCAGCAGCTATCTCGTAGGGCCAGGGGTCGAGCTGTTTTTT. The full variable domain, in which reference TRBV7-9 and TRBJ2-2 provide the parts outside the CDR3, is DTGVSQNPRHKITKRGQNVTFRCDPISEHNRLYWYRQTLGQGPEFLTYFQNEAQLEKSRLLSDRFSAERPKGSFSTLEIQRTEQGDSAMYLCASSYLVGPGVELFFGEGSRLTVL.

CDR3 coding DNA: TGTGCCAGCAGTTTAGGGAGGGACTATGGCTACACCTTC. The encoded protein is CASSLGRDYGYTF. The chain links TRBV27 to TRBJ1-2, with D unresolved. Looked up from germline, CDR1 is MNHEY and CDR2 is SMNVEV (reference sequence). Trimming cost V 2 bases and J 3 bases, with 7 bases left between them. This CDR3 is built from 13 residues.

V gene TRBV29-1 combines with J gene TRBJ1-2, with D maybe TRBD1 (5 bases). The germline CDR1 and CDR2 sequences are SQVTM and ANQGSEA. This CDR3 has 13 residues. V lost 5 bases and J 7 bases, leaving 17 bases between the germline ends. The DNA for the CDR3 is TGCAGCGTTCTGGGCAGGGCGGAGCGTGGCTACACCTTC. It specifies CSVLGRAERGYTF.